These 30 T cell receptor beta chains share one sample of origin, sequenced in a study of T-cell reconstitution after alpha-beta-depleted transplantation in children. Unique molecular identifiers were incorporated during preparation of the TCRbeta library. TCRdb used MiXCR to reprocess the PCR reads, holding one entry per CDR3 protein. The table lists about 500,000 distinct CDR3 sequences, about 33% of them singletons, with around 2.4% in the top ten. The sequences come from PBMCs from the stem cell graft donor, collected from the stem cell graft. All receptors derive from a human donor who donated a stem cell graft to a child with aplastic anemia.

This clonotype was observed a handful of times. The chain links TRBV9 to TRBJ2-2; D unclear. The V and J ends lost 0 bases and 6 bases respectively, with 3 bases between them. This CDR3 has 12 residues. The V gene's germline CDR1 is SGDLS and CDR2 YYNGEE. As DNA, the CDR3 is TGTGCCAGCAGCGTAGTTGCCGGGGAGCTGTTTTTT. It codes for CASSVVAGELFF.

V and J are TRBV6-1 and TRBJ2-1; D possibly corresponds to TRBD2 (5 bases). There are 16 residues in the CDR3. Germline V gene data show CDR1 as MNHNS and CDR2 as SASEGT. V lost 6 bases and J lost 0, with 15 bases in between. CDR3 bases: TGTGCCAGCAGGCTTAATAGCGTGAGCTCCTACAATGAGCAGTTCTTC. This translates into CASRLNSVSSYNEQFF.

The rearrangement joins TRBV7-2 to TRBJ1-2, with D maybe TRBD1 (5 bases). Germline CDR1 reads SGHTA; CDR2 reads FQGNSA. The CDR3 has 16 amino acids. Trimming shortened V by 2 bases and J by 0 bases, and 13 bases separated the two germline ends. CDR3 protein: CASSLSSGTTNYGYTF. The CDR3, as DNA: TGTGCCAGCAGCTTATCTTCGGGGACGACTAACTATGGCTACACCTTC.

V is TRBV6-5 and J is TRBJ2-7, with D perhaps given as TRBD1 or TRBD2 (7 bases each). The length of the CDR3 is 16 residues. Germline V lookup: CDR1 MNHEY, CDR2 SVGAGI. The germline V and J ends were trimmed by 0 bases and 2 bases, with 14 bases remaining between them. The CDR3 is CASSYSAGGDTYEQYF. The CDR3 DNA reads TGTGCCAGCAGTTACTCGGCAGGGGGGGATACCTACGAGCAGTACTTC.

V and J are TRBV7-2 and TRBJ1-3; D call uncertain. The CDR3 is made up of 15 amino acids. The V gene's germline CDR1 is SGHTA and CDR2 FQGNSA. Deletions cut 5 bases from V and 4 bases from J, with 15 bases between. CDR3 coding DNA: TGTGCCAGCAGCAATCGGGTAATTTTCGGAAACACCATATATTTT. Its translation is CASSNRVIFGNTIYF.

The chain joins TRBV20-1 to TRBJ2-3; D is possibly TRBD2 (5 bases). Trimming removed 6 bases from V and 8 bases from J, with 24 bases in between. From germline, CDR1 is DFQATT and CDR2 SNEGSKA (reference sequence). The CDR3 loop spans 15 amino acids. For the CDR3, the DNA is TGCAGTGCCTTAAAATATGAGCGGTCCCCAGCTACGCAGTATTTT. Its translation is CSALKYERSPATQYF.

The chain joins TRBV6-5 to TRBJ2-7, with 8 nucleotides matching TRBD2. This CDR3 is 13 amino acids long. CDR1 is MNHEY and CDR2 is SVGAGI in the germline V gene. The V segment lost 2 bases and the J segment 4 bases; nucleotides outside the gene matches: 1. This CDR3 is CASSYREGYEQYF. The CDR3 DNA is TGTGCCAGCAGTTACCGGGAGGGTTACGAGCAGTACTTC.

The rearrangement uses TRBV12-3 or TRBV12-4 and TRBJ1-6, with D hard to call. The CDR3 sequence is 17 residues long. V lost 2 bases and J lost 6, with 17 bases in between. This chain's CDR3 is CASSLKGTVELNSPLHF. The CDR3 bases are TGTGCCAGCAGTTTAAAGGGCACAGTAGAACTTAATTCACCCCTCCACTTT.

This clonotype appeared a few times. The rearrangement uses TRBV25-1 and TRBJ2-1, with D tentatively TRBD1 (6 bases). Trimming removed 7 bases at V and 4 bases at J, with 11 bases between. There are 13 residues in the CDR3. CDR1 is MGHDK and CDR2 is SYGVNS in the germline V gene. As DNA, the CDR3 is TGTGCCAGCACGGCAGGGGAGTACAATGAGCAGTTCTTC. It is translated as CASTAGEYNEQFF.

This clonotype was observed at least ten times. The gene calls are TRBV29-1 and TRBJ2-3; D gene uncertain. With 6 bases removed from V and 0 bases from J, the gap between germline ends came to 13 bases. Germline lookup yields CDR1 SQVTM and CDR2 ANQGSEA. The CDR3 runs to 14 residues. The CDR3 loop reads CSVLHFASTDTQYF. CDR3 DNA: TGCAGCGTCCTCCATTTCGCTAGCACAGATACGCAGTATTTT.

The chain joins TRBV25-1 to TRBJ2-1; D may be TRBD1 or TRBD2 (5 bases each). Germline values: CDR1 MGHDK, CDR2 SYGVNS. The CDR3 contains 13 residues. V gave up 6 bases and J gave up 3 bases, with 9 bases separating them. CDR3 sequence reads: CASRGDLYNEQFF. The CDR3 DNA sequence: TGTGCCAGCAGAGGGGACCTCTACAATGAGCAGTTCTTC.

This chain uses TRBV3-1 with TRBJ1-1, with D uncertain. This CDR3 spans 14 amino acids. V was clipped by 0 bases and J by 1 base, with 6 bases between them. Germline loops: CDR1 LGHDT, CDR2 YNNKEL (reference sequence). CDR3 protein: CASSQERANTEAFF. DNA for the CDR3: TGTGCCAGCAGCCAAGAAAGGGCGAACACTGAAGCTTTCTTT. Based on the CDR3 plus reference TRBV3-1 and TRBJ1-1, the full variable domain is DTAVSQTPKYLVTQMGNDKSIKCEQNLGHDTMYWYKQDSKKFLKIMFSYNNKELIINETVPNRFSPKSPDKAHLNLHINSLELGDSAVYFCASSQERANTEAFFGQGTRLTVV.

The V gene is TRBV20-1, the J gene TRBJ1-2; D not certain. CDR1 DFQATT and CDR2 SNEGSKA come from the germline V gene (reference sequence). Deletions cut 4 bases from V and 7 bases from J, with 13 bases between. This CDR3 comprises 12 residues. CDR3 DNA sequence: TGCAGTGCTATGCTTCGGCGTGGTGGCTACACCTTC. Residues: CSAMLRRGGYTF.

The chain links TRBV7-2 to TRBJ2-7, with 9 bases matching TRBD1. CDR1 is SGHTA, CDR2 FQGNSA, per germline. V was pared by 2 bases and J by 3 bases, with 5 bases of the junction left unmatched. This CDR3 is 15 amino acids long. The CDR3 spells CASSLPGQGGYEQYF. CDR3 coding DNA: TGTGCCAGCAGCTTACCGGGACAGGGAGGCTACGAGCAGTACTTC.

The genes are TRBV5-6 and TRBJ2-2; the D gene could be TRBD1 or TRBD2 (5 bases each). The germline V and J ends were trimmed by 7 bases and 7 bases, with 8 bases remaining between them. In germline, CDR1 is SGHDT, CDR2 YYEEEE. The CDR3 is 11 residues long. The CDR3 here is CASSGLGELFF. The CDR3 DNA follows: TGTGCCAGCTCGGGGCTCGGGGAGCTGTTTTTT.

This sequence joins TRBV5-1 and TRBJ2-7, with 13 bases that match TRBD2. This CDR3 is built from 15 residues. V shed 4 bases, J shed 4 bases, and the junction held 5 bases outside the gene matches. The germline V gene encodes CDR1 SGHRS and CDR2 YFSETQ. CDR3 sequence: CASSLGLAGHYEQYF. The DNA for the CDR3 is TGCGCCAGCAGCCTGGGACTAGCGGGACATTACGAGCAGTACTTC.

This clonotype was observed a handful of times. This chain links TRBV29-1 with TRBJ2-7; 10 bases are a match to TRBD1. V shed 1 base, J shed 2 bases, and the junction held 5 bases outside the gene matches. Germline assignment: CDR1 SQVTM and CDR2 ANQGSEA. The length of the CDR3 is 15 residues. CDR3 residues: CSVEVTGQGPYEQYF. The CDR3 DNA follows: TGCAGCGTTGAAGTGACGGGACAGGGGCCCTACGAGCAGTACTTC.

The chain joins TRBV12-3 or TRBV12-4 to TRBJ2-1; 8 bases are shared with TRBD1. The ends lost 8 bases at V and 10 bases at J; junction bases unmatched: 13. CDR3 length: 14 residues. The CDR3 nucleotides are TGTGCCAGCCAAACCAGTGACAGGGGTTACGAGCAGTTCTTC. As protein: CASQTSDRGYEQFF.

This clonotype showed up just a few times. The chain recombines TRBV6-1 with TRBJ2-2; 7 nucleotides match TRBD2. Germline V lookup: CDR1 MNHNS, CDR2 SASEGT. With V trimmed by 6 bases and J by 7 bases, 20 bases remained unmatched. The CDR3 is 18 residues long. In nucleotides, the CDR3 is TGTGCCAGCAGGCCCCCGGGGTTTGGCGGGAGTAGGATCGGGGAGCTGTTTTTT. As protein: CASRPPGFGGSRIGELFF.

This clonotype was detected only once. The chain uses TRBV7-2 and TRBJ1-2, with D possibly TRBD1 on 5 matching bases. From germline, CDR1 is SGHTA and CDR2 FQGNSA. This CDR3 spans 17 amino acids. Trimming left V 0 bases short and J 6 bases short, with 20 bases between. CDR3 residues: CASSLALHRRRGNGYTF. As DNA, the CDR3 is TGTGCCAGCAGCTTAGCGCTTCATCGCAGGCGGGGGAATGGCTACACCTTC.

The rearrangement links TRBV25-1 to TRBJ2-1; 10 nucleotides match TRBD1. CDR3 length equals 14 residues. Germline CDR1 and CDR2: MGHDK and SYGVNS. The V and J ends lost 5 bases and 9 bases, in that order; junction bases with no gene match: 7. CDR3 nucleotides: TGTGCCAGCAGTCCTTCGACAGGGGGCCGTGAGCAGTTCTTC. Protein product: CASSPSTGGREQFF.

This clonotype was picked up a small number of times. The V and J genes are TRBV6-2 or TRBV6-3 and TRBJ2-7, with D possibly TRBD1 on 6 matching bases. The germline V gene has CDR1 MNHEY and CDR2 SVGEGT. There are 16 residues in the CDR3. The V end lost 4 bases, the J end lost 3 bases, and 19 bases lay between the germline ends. The CDR3 protein is CASSFNIRQDDYEQYF. CDR3 DNA sequence: TGTGCCAGCAGTTTTAACATTCGACAGGACGACTACGAGCAGTACTTC.

V is TRBV7-6 and J is TRBJ1-6, with TRBD1 as a possible D gene (5 bases). The germline V gene has CDR1 SGHVS and CDR2 FNYEAQ. This CDR3 has 15 residues. V gave up 0 bases and J gave up 11 bases, with 14 bases separating them. CDR3 in amino acids: CASSLAVGERAPLHF. The CDR3 nucleotides are TGTGCCAGCAGCTTAGCAGTGGGGGAGCGGGCACCCCTCCACTTT.

The chain recombines TRBV6-5 with TRBJ1-5; no definite D call. The V gene's germline CDR1 is MNHEY and CDR2 SVGAGI. The CDR3 has 14 amino acids. Trimming left V 5 bases short and J 3 bases short, with 11 bases between. The CDR3 DNA sequence: TGTGCCAGCAGTGGTGCAGGTACCAATCAGCCCCAGCATTTT. The encoded protein is CASSGAGTNQPQHF.

This sequence joins TRBV12-3 or TRBV12-4 and TRBJ1-1, with D uncertain. V was cut by 3 bases and J by 4 bases, with 12 bases left in between. The CDR3 spans 14 residues. Written as DNA, the CDR3 is TGTGCCAGCAGTTTCGAGGGAGGTGGCACTGAAGCTTTCTTT. Amino acids: CASSFEGGGTEAFF.

This CDR3 is CASSQDAGSNQPQHF. CDR3 in DNA: TGCGCCAGCAGCCAAGACGCAGGGAGCAATCAGCCCCAGCATTTT. The genes are TRBV4-3 and TRBJ1-5; perhaps TRBD1 as D (5 bases). The CDR3 totals 15 residues. Germline V gives CDR1 LGHNA, CDR2 YSLEER. The V end lost 0 bases, the J end lost 1 base, and 7 bases lay between the germline ends.

The chain recombines TRBV6-2 or TRBV6-3 with TRBJ2-1; tentatively, D is TRBD1 or TRBD2 (5 bases each). Germline loops: CDR1 MNHEY, CDR2 SVGEGT. V was trimmed by 8 bases and J by 8 bases, leaving 16 bases between them. The CDR3 length is 13 residues. The CDR3 loop reads CASRGLLRDEQFF. CDR3 bases: TGTGCCAGCCGGGGCCTATTACGCGATGAGCAGTTCTTC.

The V and J genes are TRBV9 and TRBJ2-5, with 7 bases that match TRBD2. V shed 0 bases and J 5 bases; nucleotides not matched to a gene: 7. CDR3 length: 15 amino acids. CDR1 and CDR2 from the germline V gene are SGDLS and YYNGEE. The chain's CDR3 is CASSVERGDGETQYF. The CDR3 DNA reads as TGTGCCAGCAGCGTAGAGCGGGGAGACGGGGAGACCCAGTACTTC.

The chain uses TRBV7-2 and TRBJ1-1; D gene uncertain. V was shortened by 8 bases and J by 0 bases, with 10 bases between the two germline ends. The germline gives CDR1 SGHTA, CDR2 FQGNSA. There are 13 residues in the CDR3. CDR3: CASGSNLNTEAFF. CDR3 bases: TGTGCCAGCGGATCGAATCTGAACACTGAAGCTTTCTTT.

This clonotype has a single count. The V gene is TRBV6-1, the J gene TRBJ2-1; D gene unclear. The CDR3 is 13 residues long. Germline CDR1 reads MNHNS; CDR2 reads SASEGT. The germline V and J ends were trimmed by 0 bases and 9 bases, with 9 bases remaining between them. The CDR3 region has the DNA TGTGCCAGCAGTGAAGCTGCCTGGGGTGAGCAGTTCTTC. It translates to CASSEAAWGEQFF.